This section outlines one TCR beta chain sequence together with its context. Here immunoSEQ multiplex PCR was the method, and the copy in TCRdb shows in-frame clones only, minus some. Of tens of thousands of clones listed, about 90% are singletons. The sample comes from a study of T cell changes during pregnancy in multiple sclerosis. V lost 1 base to trimming and J lost 4 bases, with 22 bases between them. CDR3 size: 18 residues. Germline CDR1 MGHRA, CDR2 YSYEKL. The clonotype was recovered from a female donor in good health, enrolled as a control in a pregnancy study. The V gene is TRBV4-1, the J gene TRBJ1-1, with D possibly matching TRBD1 (6 bases). This specimen consisted of peripheral blood, obtained in the second trimester of pregnancy. Here the CDR3 reads CASSQVYKRGGEGTEAFF. As DNA, the CDR3 is TGCGCCAGCAGCCAAGTCTACAAGAGGGGGGGGGAGGGCACTGAAGCTTTCTTT.